This T cell receptor (beta chain) was recorded in a study of blood T cells in healthy people across ages. Combining a sample-barcoded 5' primer with a J-beta primer mix, a second PCR ran for about 7 to 11 cycles. Every single cDNA molecule received a tag from a template-switch adaptor with 12 random nucleotides. MiXCR, applied by TCRdb to the 5' RACE reads, yields one record per CDR3 protein. The table includes approximately 800,000 distinct CDR3 sequences, approximately 55% detected once. Ten milliliters of peripheral blood were drawn from each donor. PBMCs were isolated at a quantity of at least 6 million per sample. Extracted total RNA amounted to at least 6 micrograms for each sample. The TCR sequence derives from a man older than 75 in good health. The sequenced material came from blood.

The CDR3 nucleotides are TGCAGTGCTAGACGGGGCGCCGGGGAGCTGTTTTTT. Its translation: CSARRGAGELFF. This rearrangement joins TRBV20-1 to TRBJ2-2, with D possibly being TRBD1 or TRBD2 (5 bases each). This CDR3 is built from 12 residues. Per germline, CDR1 DFQATT and CDR2 SNEGSKA (reference sequence). Trimming pared 2 bases from V and 6 bases from J, leaving 7 bases between.